This T cell receptor beta chain is from a study of T cells after yellow fever vaccination. Germline loops: CDR1 SGDLS, CDR2 YYNGEE. The V gene lost 0 bases and the J gene lost 0 bases, with 10 bases spanning the gap. The CDR3 consists of 17 residues. TCR cDNA was made by 5'RACE template switching, adding a universal primer site and UMIs. A single record per CDR3 protein comes from TCRdb applying MiXCR to the 5' RACE reads. The sample shows fewer than 450,000 distinct CDR3 sequences, around a tenth of them seen only once. This clonotype has only a few counts. The gene calls are TRBV9 and TRBJ2-6; no reliable D call. The source of this sequence is a man in his late teens or twenties who received the YFV17D yellow fever vaccine. The sample was PBMCs, taken on the day of the first yellow fever vaccination. The CDR3 bases are TGTGCCAGCAGCGTAGGGAAAACGGGCTCTGGGGCCAACGTCCTGACTTTC. It translates to CASSVGKTGSGANVLTF.